This T cell receptor (beta chain) was found in a study of control samples from healthy donors and cancer patients. Trimming removed 0 bases from V and 2 bases from J, with 11 bases in between. Germline V gene lookup returns CDR1 SGHRS and CDR2 YFSETQ. The CDR3 consists of 15 residues. Assay used: immunoSEQ multiplex PCR; TCRdb lists only in-frame clones, some missing. Of about 120,000 clones listed, over 90% were seen once; the top ten hold 2.6%. Material: blood. The TCR was taken from a young man in good health. The chain uses TRBV5-1 and TRBJ1-1; a weak D match, TRBD1 (5 bases). The CDR3 loop is CASSLAGTYNTEAFF. The CDR3 DNA reads TGCGCCAGCAGCTTGGCCGGGACCTATAACACTGAAGCTTTCTTT.